This passage covers 25 T cell receptor beta chains from one sample sequenced in a study of regulatory T cells in long-lasting Graves disease. Both iRepertoire HTBI primers and Arm-PCR of CDR3 regions were used to build the TCR beta libraries. One entry per CDR3 protein, called by TCRdb with MiXCR from the multiplex PCR reads. The sample shows hundreds of thousands of distinct CDR3 sequences, roughly 20% of them seen only once. The time point was: persistent/refractory GD, antithyroid drugs over 5 years with positive TRAb. From PBMCs, RNA was extracted and then used to make the TCR library. The sequenced sample was peripheral blood mononuclear cells (PBMCs), obtained when the disease was refractory, from a patient treated with antithyroid drugs. The receptors were gathered from a female donor with Graves disease.

This clonotype was counted only a few times. CDR3 loop: CASSLGTGTSGLYEQYF. The CDR3 DNA reads as TGTGCCAGCAGCCTAGGGACGGGGACTAGCGGCCTCTACGAGCAGTACTTC. This chain joins TRBV3-1 and TRBJ2-7; 11 bases line up with TRBD2. The CDR3 is 17 residues long. Germline V gene lookup returns CDR1 LGHDT and CDR2 YNNKEL (reference sequence). Trimming took 4 bases from V and 3 from J; bases not matched to a gene: 11.

The V and J genes are TRBV12-5 and TRBJ2-5; D gene ambiguous. From germline, CDR1 is LGHNT and CDR2 FRNRAP. The CDR3 totals 11 residues. Trimming shortened V by 0 bases and J by 14 bases, and 10 bases separated the two germline ends. Here the CDR3 DNA reads TGTGCTAGTGGTTTGGTTCCCCACATATACTTC. Amino acids: CASGLVPHIYF.

J is TRBJ1-4 and V is TRBV14, with D possibly TRBD1 on 5 matching bases. V was cut by 0 bases and J by 10 bases, with 9 bases left in between. Germline V gives CDR1 SGHDN, CDR2 FVKESK. The length of the CDR3 is 13 residues. The CDR3 DNA reads as TGTGCCAGCAGCCAAGAGATCACAGGAAAACTGTTTTTT. The encoded protein is CASSQEITGKLFF.

This clonotype was observed at least ten times. The chain couples TRBV7-8 to TRBJ2-7; D is possibly TRBD1 (6 bases). V was clipped by 5 bases and J by 0 bases, with 17 bases between them. The germline V gene encodes CDR1 SGHVS and CDR2 FQNEAQ. The CDR3 length is 16 residues. The CDR3 spells CASSRRPGQLSYEQYF. DNA for the CDR3: TGTGCCAGCAGCCGCCGACCGGGACAACTCTCCTACGAGCAGTACTTC.

A note on this clonotype: A junction boundary mismatches the germline segment, possibly from a read error. The J gene is TRBJ2-2, the V gene TRBV7-2, with D possibly being TRBD2 (5 bases). The germline CDR1 and CDR2 sequences are SGHTA and FQGNSA. The CDR3 is 13 amino acids. CDR3 in DNA: TGTGCCAGCACCCCGTGGAGCACCGGGGAGCCGTTTTTT. Amino acid sequence: CASTPWSTGEPFF. Looking up the rest from reference TRBV7-2 and TRBJ2-2 gives the full variable domain: GAGVSQSPSNKVTEKGKDVELRCDPISGHTALYWYRQSLGQGLEFLIYFQGNSAPDKSGLPSDRFSAERTGGSVSTLTIQRTQQEDSAVYLCASTPWSTGEPFFGEGSRLTVL.

This clonotype has ten or more counts. This sequence joins TRBV7-2 and TRBJ2-5; D uncertain. In germline, CDR1 is SGHTA, CDR2 FQGNSA. This CDR3 comprises 12 residues. The germline V and J ends were trimmed by 7 bases and 1 base, with 7 bases remaining between them. CDR3 in amino acids: CASISLQETQYF. CDR3 DNA: TGTGCCAGCATCTCCCTCCAAGAGACCCAGTACTTC.

The chain links TRBV30 to TRBJ1-1; D uncertain. The CDR3 consists of 13 residues. Germline CDR1 and CDR2: GTSNPN and SVGIG (reference sequence). V was pared by 0 bases and J by 0 bases, with 5 bases between. CDR3 residues: CAWSVGLNTEAFF. The CDR3 nucleotides are TGTGCCTGGAGTGTTGGGCTGAACACTGAAGCTTTCTTT.

This clonotype was observed at least ten times. This rearrangement joins TRBV7-8 to TRBJ2-4; 11 bases map to TRBD1. CDR1 is SGHVS and CDR2 is FQNEAQ in the germline V gene. V was clipped by 0 bases and J by 8 bases; unmatched bases: 3. CDR3 length equals 15 residues. The CDR3 nucleotides read TGTGCCAGCAGCTTAGCCGGACAGGGGGCGGACATTCAGTACTTC. As protein: CASSLAGQGADIQYF. Full variable domain (missing parts from reference TRBV7-8 and TRBJ2-4): GAGVSQSPRYKVAKRGQDVALRCDPISGHVSLFWYQQALGQGPEFLTYFQNEAQLDKSGLPSDRFFAERPEGSVSTLKIQRTQQEDSAVYLCASSLAGQGADIQYFGAGTRLSVL.

This clonotype came up many times. The chain recombines TRBV7-9 with TRBJ2-5, with 8 bases lining up with TRBD2. Per germline, CDR1 SEHNR and CDR2 FQNEAQ (reference sequence). There are 17 residues in the CDR3. With 3 bases clipped from V and 3 bases from J, the junction kept 12 bases outside the gene matches. Here the CDR3 DNA reads TGTGCCAGCAGCTTTAGGAACGGGAGGGCCGGAGAAGAGACCCAGTACTTC. Amino acids: CASSFRNGRAGEETQYF.

This clonotype was seen only a few times. The chain joins TRBV6-2 or TRBV6-3 to TRBJ2-5, with 7 bases that match TRBD2. The J segment lost 4 bases and the V segment lost 6 bases, leaving 5 bases of the junction unmatched. Per the germline V gene, CDR1 is MNHEY and CDR2 is SVGEGT. This CDR3 is built from 13 residues. The chain's CDR3 is CASRGRGRETQYF. CDR3 DNA: TGTGCCAGCAGGGGGCGCGGGAGAGAGACCCAGTACTTC.

This clonotype appeared many times. The chain is built from TRBV11-2 and TRBJ2-7; 7 bases match TRBD2. Trimming cost V 0 bases and J 3 bases; bases outside gene matches: 11. The CDR3 length is 17 residues. CDR1 is SGHAT and CDR2 is FQNNGV in the germline V gene. The CDR3 region is CASSLDAYEAGYYEQYF. CDR3 sequence (DNA): TGTGCCAGCAGCTTAGATGCTTATGAAGCGGGGTACTACGAGCAGTACTTC. The complete variable domain, with remaining parts taken from reference TRBV11-2 and TRBJ2-7, reads EAGVAQSPRYKIIEKRQSVAFWCNPISGHATLYWYQQILGQGPKLLIQFQNNGVVDDSQLPKDRFSAERLKGVDSTLKIQPAKLEDSAVYLCASSLDAYEAGYYEQYFGPGTRLTVT.

The table lists this clonotype with a few counts. This may come from a read error, since a much larger clone is one base off. The chain carries TRBV6-1 and TRBJ2-7, with D perhaps matching TRBD2 (5 bases). The CDR3 runs 14 residues. CDR1 and CDR2 from the germline V gene are MNHNS and SASEGT. For the CDR3, the DNA is TGTGCCAGCAGCCCGGCTCGGGATCTCTACGAGCAGCACTTC. Protein sequence: CASSPARDLYEQHF.

The genes are TRBV5-1 and TRBJ2-2; D may be TRBD2 (5 bases). V dropped 4 bases and J dropped 1 base, with 17 bases sitting between them. Per the germline V gene, CDR1 is SGHRS and CDR2 is YFSETQ. The CDR3 is 17 amino acids. CDR3 in amino acids: CASSIQIGRENTGELFF. Written as DNA, the CDR3 is TGCGCCAGCAGCATACAGATCGGACGGGAGAACACCGGGGAGCTGTTTTTT.

This clonotype appeared many times. The chain recombines TRBV6-1 with TRBJ1-1; 8 bases agree with TRBD1. CDR3 size: 15 residues. CDR1 is MNHNS and CDR2 is SASEGT in the germline V gene. The ends lost 6 bases at V and 0 bases at J; junction bases unmatched: 6. CDR3 bases: TGTGCCAGCAGCCAACCGACAGGGGTGAACACTGAAGCTTTCTTT. Translation: CASSQPTGVNTEAFF.

Here the CDR3 DNA reads TGTGCCACCAGTGATCCTTTGGTGGGACAGGGATCGGCTGGGGCCAACGTCCTGACTTTC. Translation: CATSDPLVGQGSAGANVLTF. V is TRBV24-1 and J is TRBJ2-6; 9 bases are a match to TRBD1. This CDR3 region has 20 residues. J lost 2 bases, V lost 3 bases, and 13 bases had no gene match. CDR1 KGHDR and CDR2 SFDVKD come from the germline V gene.

This clonotype has ten or more counts. V usage is TRBV6-1 and J usage is TRBJ1-2; D perhaps matches TRBD1 (6 bases). The germline gives CDR1 MNHNS, CDR2 SASEGT. The CDR3 sequence is 13 residues long. Trimming pared 5 bases from V and 2 bases from J, leaving 9 bases between. The CDR3: CASSRTGNYGYTF. CDR3 nucleotides: TGTGCCAGCAGTAGAACAGGGAACTATGGCTACACCTTC.

This clonotype appeared many times. The chain has TRBV24-1 and TRBJ2-5; D call uncertain. Trimming took off 4 bases at V and 0 bases at J, with 8 bases between the two ends. Germline-derived CDR1 and CDR2 are KGHDR and SFDVKD. This CDR3 has 14 amino acids. The CDR3 sequence: CATSDSDNQETQYF. The CDR3 DNA reads TGTGCCACCAGTGACTCCGACAACCAAGAGACCCAGTACTTC.

This clonotype showed up just a few times. The rearrangement uses TRBV27 and TRBJ1-3, with TRBD1 as a possible D gene (6 bases). V was shortened by 0 bases and J by 4 bases, with 13 bases between the two germline ends. The length of the CDR3 is 16 residues. Germline V gives CDR1 MNHEY, CDR2 SMNVEV (reference sequence). CDR3 protein: CASSLSTRGAGNTIYF. In DNA form, the CDR3 reads TGTGCCAGCAGTTTATCGACCAGGGGCGCCGGAAACACCATATATTTT.

This clonotype was seen ten or more times. The rearrangement uses TRBV2 and TRBJ2-3; 7 bases are a match to TRBD1. Losses at the gene ends were 7 bases for V and 0 bases for J; bases not matched to a gene: 10. This CDR3 comprises 16 residues. Looked up from germline, CDR1 is SNHLY and CDR2 is FYNNEI. The CDR3 loop reads CASTPRDRTSTDTQYF. Written as DNA, the CDR3 is TGTGCCAGCACCCCCCGGGACAGAACTAGCACAGATACGCAGTATTTT.

The table lists this clonotype with a few counts. The chain uses TRBV6-5 and TRBJ2-5; D call uncertain. Germline V CDR1 and CDR2: MNHEY, SVGAGI. The CDR3 has 13 residues. V shed 0 bases and J shed 6 bases, with 8 bases lying between them. This CDR3 is CASSYSSGQTQYF. DNA for the CDR3: TGTGCCAGCAGTTACTCGAGTGGACAGACCCAGTACTTC.

This chain links TRBV15 with TRBJ2-7; 10 bases match TRBD1. The length of the CDR3 is 14 residues. J lost 6 bases, V lost 5 bases, and 7 bases had no gene match. The germline CDR1 and CDR2 sequences are LNHNV and YYDKDF (reference sequence). CDR3 sequence reads: CATSHDRGPFEQYF. CDR3 DNA sequence: TGTGCCACCAGCCACGACAGGGGGCCCTTCGAGCAGTACTTC.

Regarding this clonotype: Because it lacks the conserved phenylalanine or tryptophan at the end, this CDR3 is likely a read error. The chain has TRBV28 and TRBJ1-5; D possibly corresponds to TRBD1 (5 bases). The CDR3 contains 16 residues. The V gene's germline CDR1 is MDHEN and CDR2 SYDVKM. V lost 6 bases and J 1 base, leaving 16 bases between the germline ends. The CDR3 loop is CASSPLLGVSNQPQHL. CDR3 nucleotide sequence: TGTGCCAGCAGCCCCCTTTTGGGGGTAAGCAATCAGCCCCAGCATCTT.

The chain joins TRBV7-3 to TRBJ2-1; D perhaps matches TRBD2 (5 bases). The length of the CDR3 is 15 residues. CDR1 SGHTA and CDR2 FQGTGA come from the germline V gene. V gave up 2 bases and J gave up 4 bases, with 12 bases separating them. The DNA for the CDR3 is TGTGCCAGCAGCTTACTCGCGGGCGTGTACAATGAGCAGTTCTTC. Its protein is CASSLLAGVYNEQFF.

The CDR3 region is CATAPGQGREQYF. DNA for the CDR3: TGCGCCACCGCGCCTGGTCAGGGGCGGGAGCAGTACTTC. The chain recombines TRBV5-1 with TRBJ2-7, with a possible D match to TRBD1 (6 bases). With 9 bases removed from V and 7 bases from J, the gap between germline ends came to 20 bases. CDR1 is SGHRS, CDR2 YFSETQ, per germline. CDR3 length equals 13 residues.

In its sample, this clonotype was seen a few times. The V gene is TRBV9, the J gene TRBJ1-2; 8 bases fit TRBD1. The CDR3 is 12 amino acids. The germline V gene encodes CDR1 SGDLS and CDR2 YYNGEE. Trimming cost V 3 bases and J 8 bases; bases outside gene matches: 3. The CDR3 here is CASSDDRGGYTF. CDR3 sequence (DNA): TGTGCCAGCAGCGATGACAGGGGCGGCTACACCTTC. Combining the CDR3 with reference TRBV9 and TRBJ1-2 gives the whole variable domain DSGVTQTPKHLITATGQRVTLRCSPRSGDLSVYWYQQSLDQGLQFLIQYYNGEERAKGNILERFSAQQFPDLHSELNLSSLELGDSALYFCASSDDRGGYTFGSGTRLTVV.